Listed below are T cell receptor beta chains from one sample, sequenced in a study of blood T cell repertoires in COVID-19. The table came from immunoSEQ multiplex PCR; TCRdb's copy has only in-frame clones and leaves some out. The sample lists 380,000 or so clones, approximately 88% occurring once. Sequencing was performed on peripheral blood. The receptors were sampled from a man aged 40-49 years with acute or convalescent COVID-19. Both conserved end residues are part of each CDR3. D genes are given only for firm matches. Size tells how often a clone was seen (once, few, many) or the class of an expanded clone, and some rows leave it out.

d_call cdr3_length j_call clone_size v_call cdr3_nt cdr3_aa
- 13 TRBJ1-2 - TRBV7-2 TGTGCCAGCAGCTTACGCGGAACCTATGGCTACACCTTC CASSLRGTYGYTF
TRBD2 18 TRBJ2-1 once TRBV5-1 TGCGCCAGCAGCCGCCGGACTAGCGGGGGGGCAGCCTACAATGAGCAGTTCTTC CASSRRTSGGAAYNEQFF
- 14 TRBJ1-3 - TRBV7-6 TGTGCCAGCAGCCTCCGGGGTCCCGGAAACACCATATATTTT CASSLRGPGNTIYF
TRBD1 18 TRBJ1-2 - TRBV20-1 TGCAGTGCTAGTTTCCCCCGAGCACAGGGGGCAAGGAGCTATGGCTACACCTTC CSASFPRAQGARSYGYTF
- 15 TRBJ2-7 - TRBV2 TGTGCCAGCAGTCCAGGGGTGTTGGAGCGCTACGAGCAGTACTTC CASSPGVLERYEQYF
- 13 TRBJ1-2 once TRBV30 TGTGCCTGGAGGAACCCCAGCGGCTATGGCTACACCTTC CAWRNPSGYGYTF
- 15 TRBJ2-7 - TRBV7-9 TGTGCCAGCAGCTTCGCAGAAGGACAGTTTTACGAGCAGTACTTC CASSFAEGQFYEQYF
TRBD1 14 TRBJ2-5 - TRBV10-3 TGTGCCATCAGTGGGGACAGGGGGTCAGAGACCCAGTACTTC CAISGDRGSETQYF
TRBD2 16 TRBJ2-3 - TRBV27 TGTGCCAGCAGTCGTCCGCTAGCGGGGGGTTCAGATACGCAGTATTTT CASSRPLAGGSDTQYF
- 15 TRBJ2-7 - TRBV28 TGTGCCAGCAGCCGACGGGACTGGAGCTCCTACGAGCAGTACTTC CASSRRDWSSYEQYF
- 13 TRBJ1-1 - TRBV20-1 TGCAGTGCTAGTTGGAGTCGAGACACTGAAGCTTTCTTT CSASWSRDTEAFF
TRBD2 15 TRBJ2-1 once TRBV3-1/TRBV3-2 TGTGCCAGCAGCCGGGCTAGCGGGGAGTACAATGAGCAGTTCTTC CASSRASGEYNEQFF
- 14 TRBJ1-6 - TRBV10-3 TGTGCCATCAGTGAGAAGCGGGATAATTCACCCCTCCACTTT CAISEKRDNSPLHF
- 14 TRBJ2-1 few TRBV9 TGTGCCAGCAGCGTAGTTGAGGTATCCGGTGAGCAGTTCTTC CASSVVEVSGEQFF
- 14 TRBJ2-2 - TRBV19 TGTGCCAGTAGGAGTCCGGGGACAACCGGGGAGCTGTTTTTT CASRSPGTTGELFF
TRBD2 18 TRBJ2-1 - TRBV5-4 TGTGCCAGCAGCTCGGGCGGACTAGCCGGAAGCTCCTACAATGAGCAGTTCTTC CASSSGGLAGSSYNEQFF
- 15 TRBJ2-5 - TRBV7-3 TGTGCCAGCAGCCGGACCATCTCAGGGGCGGAGACCCAGTACTTC CASSRTISGAETQYF
- 13 TRBJ2-1 - TRBV27 TGTGCCAGCAGTTTCGACAGAAACAATGAGCAGTTCTTC CASSFDRNNEQFF
- 13 TRBJ1-2 - TRBV30 TGTGCCTGGACTCCTTCGACAGTCTATGGCTACACCTTC CAWTPSTVYGYTF
TRBD1 17 TRBJ2-7 few TRBV3-1/TRBV3-2 TGTGCCAGCAGCCAAGACGAAACAGGGGTGAGCTCCTACGAGCAGTACTTC CASSQDETGVSSYEQYF
- 14 TRBJ1-2 - TRBV4-1 TGCGCCAGCAGCCTCGATTCAGGGTACTATGGCTACACCTTC CASSLDSGYYGYTF
TRBD2 15 TRBJ2-7 - TRBV20-1 TGCAGTGCTAGTAAAAGCGGGAGGACCTCCTACGAGCAGTACTTC CSASKSGRTSYEQYF
TRBD1 14 TRBJ1-4 - TRBV6-5 TGTGCCAGCAGTCGGGGACAGGGCGTTGAAAAACTGTTTTTT CASSRGQGVEKLFF
- 16 TRBJ1-2 - TRBV5-6 TGTGCCAGCAGCTTGGACGGGCAGGGATCCGACTATGGCTACACCTTC CASSLDGQGSDYGYTF
TRBD1 13 TRBJ2-3 once TRBV18 TGTGCCAGCTCCCCGACAGGGCCAGATACGCAGTATTTT CASSPTGPDTQYF
- 15 TRBJ1-6 few TRBV6-5 TGTGCCAGCACCCGAGGGGGGGAGGGTAATTCACCCCTCCACTTT CASTRGGEGNSPLHF
TRBD1 18 TRBJ1-2 few TRBV2 TGTGCCAGCAGTGAAAGGTGGTTACAGGGGGCGCTTGGCTATGGCTACACCTTC CASSERWLQGALGYGYTF
- 13 TRBJ2-7 - TRBV5-5 TGTGCCAGCAGCGGGGACAAAATCTACGAGCAGTACTTC CASSGDKIYEQYF
- 13 TRBJ2-1 - TRBV4-2 TGTGCCAGCAGTCTCCCTGGCCCGGGTGAGCAGTTCTTC CASSLPGPGEQFF
TRBD1 15 TRBJ2-5 - TRBV6-1 TGTGCCAGCAGTGAGGGGACAGGGGGGTTAGAGACCCAGTACTTC CASSEGTGGLETQYF
TRBD1 14 TRBJ2-2 - TRBV6-5 TGTGCCAGCAGTACGGACAGGGTCACCGGGGAGCTGTTTTTT CASSTDRVTGELFF
- 13 TRBJ2-7 - TRBV30 TGTGCCTGGAGTGTAGGCAGGGGATACGAGCAGTACTTC CAWSVGRGYEQYF
- 13 TRBJ2-3 - TRBV7-9 TGTGCCGGGGGGGCCCGGGGTGCAGATACGCAGTATTTT CAGGARGADTQYF
TRBD1 15 TRBJ1-1 - TRBV19 TGTGCCAGTAGTATAGGGGGACAGATAAACACTGAAGCTTTCTTT CASSIGGQINTEAFF
TRBD1 15 TRBJ2-7 few TRBV5-1 TGCGCCAGCAGCTCCGGGACAGGGGTCGCAAGGGAGCAGTACTTC CASSSGTGVAREQYF
- 15 TRBJ1-2 once TRBV28 TGTGCCAGCAGTTTATCACAGGAGCGTTTCTATGGCTACACCTTC CASSLSQERFYGYTF
TRBD1 14 TRBJ2-7 - TRBV2 TGTGCCAGCAGTCCCGACAGGGTCTCCTACGAGCAGTACTTC CASSPDRVSYEQYF
- 15 TRBJ1-3 once TRBV27 TGTGCCAGCAGTCCCCAGGGGTTCTTTGGGAACACCATATATTTT CASSPQGFFGNTIYF
- 13 TRBJ2-2 - TRBV5-1 TGCGCCAGCAGCTTGGACGGGGTCGGGGAGCTGTTTTTT CASSLDGVGELFF
- 14 TRBJ1-4 - TRBV2 TGTGCCAGCAGTGAAGGGCGGCTTAATGAAAAACTGTTTTTT CASSEGRLNEKLFF
TRBD2 13 TRBJ2-7 - TRBV15 TGTGCCACCACCAACGGACTAGCCTACGAGCAGTACTTC CATTNGLAYEQYF
TRBD2 16 TRBJ2-1 - TRBV4-2 TGTGCCAGCAGCCAAGATCCGGCTAGCGGGAGTATTGAGCAGTTCTTC CASSQDPASGSIEQFF
TRBD1 15 TRBJ2-7 - TRBV2 TGTGCCAGCATTCCGCGGACAGGGAGTTCCTACGAGCAGTACTTC CASIPRTGSSYEQYF
- 17 TRBJ2-7 - TRBV6-1 TGTGCCAGCAGTGAATATCCGAGAGGACAGACACCCTACGAGCAGTACTTC CASSEYPRGQTPYEQYF
- 14 TRBJ2-2 - TRBV27 TGTGCCAGCAGTGCGCGACAGAGACCCGGGGAGCTGTTTTTT CASSARQRPGELFF
TRBD1 15 TRBJ1-2 - TRBV6-5 TGTGCCAGCAGTAACCCGGGACAGGGGCGCTATGGCTACACCTTC CASSNPGQGRYGYTF
- 19 TRBJ1-3 - TRBV10-2 TGCGCCAGCAGTGTCTCAGTTCCTTACGGCCGAGCGGCTGGAAACACCATATATTTT CASSVSVPYGRAAGNTIYF
TRBD2 16 TRBJ2-3 - TRBV11-2 TGTGCCAGCAGCTTAGGGTCTAGCGGGTCCACAGATACGCAGTATTTT CASSLGSSGSTDTQYF
TRBD1 13 TRBJ2-1 - TRBV11-2 TGTGCCAGCAGCTTAGGGACAGGGACTGAGCAGTTCTTC CASSLGTGTEQFF
TRBD2 16 TRBJ2-3 once TRBV7-6 TGTGCCAGCAGCTTAGAGGTTAGCGGGAGTGCAGATACGCAGTATTTT CASSLEVSGSADTQYF
- 15 TRBJ2-7 few TRBV4-1 TGCGCCAGCAGTATACTACTCTTAAGCTCCTACGAGCAGTACTTC CASSILLLSSYEQYF
- 14 TRBJ2-7 - TRBV27 TGTGCCAGCAGTTTTGGGGCAGTGTCCGGCGAGCAGTACTTC CASSFGAVSGEQYF
- 14 TRBJ1-3 - TRBV7-2 TGTGCCAGCAGTCCAGGGGTGGGAGGAAACACCATATATTTT CASSPGVGGNTIYF
- 16 TRBJ2-2 - TRBV6-2/TRBV6-3 TGTGCCAGCAGCCCTCCTTGGGGGCGGGACACCGGGGAGCTGTTTTTT CASSPPWGRDTGELFF
TRBD1 12 TRBJ2-2 - TRBV29-1 TGCAGCGCCCGACAGGGTGCCGGGGAGCTGTTTTTT CSARQGAGELFF
TRBD1 14 TRBJ2-4 - TRBV5-6 TGTGCCAGCAGCTGGGACAGGGTGGTCAGCATTCAGTACTTC CASSWDRVVSIQYF
TRBD1 15 TRBJ1-2 - TRBV28 TGTGCCAGCAGTTTTAGGACAGGGATTAACTATGGCTACACCTTC CASSFRTGINYGYTF
- 13 TRBJ1-1 - TRBV27 TGTGCCAGCAGTCCCGCCCCAGGGTTGAGAGCTTTCTTT CASSPAPGLRAFF
- 14 TRBJ2-1 - TRBV11-2 TGTGCCAGCGACTCCAGGGGATCCTACAATGAGCAGTTCTTC CASDSRGSYNEQFF
- 16 TRBJ1-4 - TRBV19 TGTGCCAGTAGTTGGAGGGGGGGGTTGACTAATGAAAAACTGTTTTTT CASSWRGGLTNEKLFF